A selection of T cell receptor beta chains follows, all from one sample in a study of T cell repertoires in ileal Crohn's disease. Generated by immunoSEQ multiplex PCR, the TCRdb table keeps only in-frame clones and is missing some. Of fewer than 15,000 clones in the sample, about three quarters were seen once. The sequencing input was ileal tissue. The receptors derive from an adult with Crohn's disease. CDR3s include the opening cysteine and the closing phenylalanine or tryptophan. Fields, in order: V gene, clone size, J gene, D gene, CDR3 protein, CDR3 DNA. The D gene is left open where the match is weak. For some rows the clone size is stated as once, few or many, or as a class when expanded; others skip it.

TRBV7-2	.	TRBJ1-1	.	CASSSPGSIGRMNTEAFF	TGTGCCAGCAGCTCGCCTGGGAGCATCGGAAGAATGAACACTGAAGCTTTCTTT
TRBV30	.	TRBJ1-4	.	CACLQRTTNEKLFF	TGTGCCTGCCTTCAAAGGACAACTAATGAAAAACTGTTTTTT
TRBV18	.	TRBJ1-6	.	CASSFRETSSPLHF	TGTGCCAGCTCATTCAGAGAAACATCATCACCCCTCCACTTT
TRBV5-6	once	TRBJ2-5	TRBD2	CASSLWVRETETQYF	TGTGCCAGCAGCTTATGGGTGCGGGAGACAGAGACCCAGTACTTC
TRBV7-3	.	TRBJ2-5	TRBD2	CASSPSGGAVETQYF	TGTGCCAGCAGCCCCTCCGGGGGGGCGGTCGAGACCCAGTACTTC
TRBV11-2	.	TRBJ2-3	.	CASSLNLGGTDTQYF	TGTGCCAGCAGCTTGAATTTAGGCGGCACAGATACGCAGTATTTT
TRBV25-1	.	TRBJ1-2	.	CASSESGVRANYGYTF	TGTGCCAGCAGTGAATCTGGGGTCCGAGCTAACTATGGCTACACCTTC
TRBV6-1	.	TRBJ2-2	.	CASSEGPANGELFF	TGTGCCAGCAGTGAGGGACCCGCTAACGGGGAGCTGTTTTTT
TRBV27	.	TRBJ2-2	.	CASSDRPYTGELFF	TGTGCCAGCAGCGATCGTCCTTACACCGGGGAGCTGTTTTTT
TRBV15	.	TRBJ1-1	.	CATSRGRLGDTEAFF	TGTGCCACCAGCCGCGGGCGGTTAGGGGACACTGAAGCTTTCTTT
TRBV19	.	TRBJ1-5	.	CATTARSGEPQHF	TGTGCCACCACGGCCCGCTCGGGTGAGCCCCAGCATTTT
TRBV29-1	.	TRBJ1-4	.	CSARERTTNEKLFF	TGCAGCGCCCGAGAAAGAACAACTAATGAAAAACTGTTTTTT
TRBV5-1	.	TRBJ2-5	.	CASSRSQETQYF	TGCGCCAGCAGCCGGAGCCAAGAGACCCAGTACTTC
TRBV4-1	.	TRBJ1-5	TRBD1	CASSQSSGQGRQPQHF	TGCGCCAGCAGCCAATCTTCCGGACAGGGTCGTCAGCCCCAGCATTTT
TRBV7-9	.	TRBJ2-5	.	CASSIQVSETQYF	TGTGCCAGCAGTATCCAGGTCTCCGAGACCCAGTACTTC
TRBV5-1	.	TRBJ2-7	.	CASSLRGVTYEQYF	TGCGCCAGCAGCTTGAGGGGGGTAACCTACGAGCAGTACTTC
TRBV6-1	few	TRBJ2-7	.	CASRPHGVGEQYF	TGTGCCAGCAGACCACATGGGGTCGGCGAGCAGTACTTC
TRBV7-6	once	TRBJ1-4	.	CASSFDRFSEKLFF	TGTGCCAGCAGCTTCGACAGGTTCTCTGAAAAACTGTTTTTT
TRBV19	.	TRBJ1-1	TRBD1	CASSRSDQGANAAFF	TGTGCCAGTAGTAGGTCGGACCAGGGGGCGAATGCGGCTTTCTTT
TRBV4-3	.	TRBJ1-5	.	CASSQGPADGNSNQPQHF	TGCGCCAGCAGCCAAGGGCCCGCGGACGGTAATAGCAATCAGCCCCAGCATTTT
TRBV5-1	.	TRBJ2-7	TRBD2	CASSSLAGTTYEQYF	TGCGCCAGCAGCTCGTTAGCGGGGACAACCTACGAGCAGTACTTC
TRBV25-1	.	TRBJ2-3	.	CASSEIRSPGGTDTQYF	TGTGCCAGCAGTGAGATTAGATCTCCAGGTGGCACAGATACGCAGTATTTT
TRBV10-3	.	TRBJ1-4	.	CAIRPGGPEKLFF	TGTGCCATCAGACCGGGGGGGCCGGAAAAACTGTTTTTT
TRBV27	.	TRBJ2-3	.	CASSFRGDTQYF	TGTGCCAGCAGTTTCAGGGGAGATACGCAGTATTTT
TRBV2	.	TRBJ1-1	.	CASSSVQSAEAFF	TGTGCCAGCAGTTCCGTCCAAAGCGCTGAAGCTTTCTTT
TRBV7-2	.	TRBJ2-3	TRBD2	CASSWFTGGGTDTQYF	TGTGCCAGCAGCTGGTTTACGGGGGGAGGAACAGATACGCAGTATTTT
TRBV7-2	.	TRBJ2-1	TRBD2	CASSLVGGEYNEQFF	TGTGCCAGCAGCTTAGTGGGAGGGGAGTACAATGAGCAGTTCTTC
TRBV19	.	TRBJ1-6	.	CASRARVESSPLHF	TGTGCCAGCCGGGCCAGGGTAGAAAGCTCACCCCTCCACTTT
TRBV4-1	.	TRBJ1-1	TRBD1	CASSQVPGTGLEAFF	TGCGCCAGCAGCCAAGTTCCCGGGACAGGGCTTGAAGCTTTCTTT
TRBV4-3	.	TRBJ1-5	.	CASSQELDQPQHF	TGCGCCAGCAGCCAAGAGTTGGATCAGCCCCAGCATTTT
TRBV2	few	TRBJ1-2	.	CASSVRQGYGYTF	TGTGCCAGCAGTGTTCGGCAGGGATATGGCTACACCTTC
TRBV6-5	.	TRBJ1-1	.	CASSNGAGNTEAFF	TGTGCCAGCAGCAATGGGGCGGGGAACACTGAAGCTTTCTTT
TRBV5-6	.	TRBJ1-6	.	CASSLVVPIGNSPLHF	TGTGCCAGCAGCTTGGTGGTGCCTATAGGTAATTCACCCCTCCACTTT
TRBV5-1	.	TRBJ2-7	TRBD1	CASRDDGTGEWEQYF	TGCGCCAGCAGAGATGACGGGACAGGGGAATGGGAGCAGTACTTC
TRBV5-6	once	TRBJ1-2	.	CASSFHYGYTF	TGTGCCAGCAGCTTTCACTATGGCTACACCTTC
TRBV4-3	.	TRBJ2-1	TRBD2	CASSFGGTYNEQFF	TGCGCCAGCTCCTTCGGGGGGACCTACAATGAGCAGTTCTTC
TRBV19	.	TRBJ2-3	TRBD2	CASSSAGVKLEGTDTQYF	TGTGCCAGTAGCTCCGCGGGAGTAAAATTGGAGGGCACAGATACGCAGTATTTT
TRBV5-4	.	TRBJ2-3	.	CASSPTTGRAQDTQYF	TGTGCCAGCAGCCCCACGACAGGGAGGGCACAAGATACGCAGTATTTT
TRBV18	.	TRBJ2-7	.	CASSLTRDYEQYF	TGTGCCAGCTCACTCACAAGGGATTACGAGCAGTACTTC
TRBV10-3	.	TRBJ1-2	TRBD1	CAISDRDRGKPGYTF	TGTGCCATCAGTGACCGGGACAGGGGGAAGCCTGGCTACACCTTC
TRBV5-1	once	TRBJ2-7	TRBD2	CASSPAGTSSYEQYF	TGCGCCAGCAGCCCGGCCGGGACTAGCTCCTACGAGCAGTACTTC
TRBV6-4	.	TRBJ2-1	TRBD2	CASSVGLANNNEQFF	TGTGCCAGCAGTGTAGGACTAGCGAACAACAATGAGCAGTTCTTC
TRBV14	.	TRBJ2-5	.	CASSPQFGRLSETQYF	TGTGCCAGCAGCCCCCAGTTCGGTAGGCTGTCGGAGACCCAGTACTTC
TRBV7-2	.	TRBJ2-1	.	CASSLALTSSSEQFF	TGTGCCAGCAGCTTAGCTCTAACTAGCTCGAGTGAGCAGTTCTTC
TRBV7-2	.	TRBJ2-1	.	CASSLVRASHNEQFF	TGTGCCAGCAGCTTAGTTAGGGCCTCTCACAATGAGCAGTTCTTC
TRBV27	.	TRBJ2-5	.	CASSLVGEKETQYF	TGTGCCAGCAGTTTAGTAGGCGAGAAAGAGACCCAGTACTTC
TRBV6-6	.	TRBJ1-5	.	CASSTQSYNQPQHF	TGTGCCAGCAGCACCCAAAGTTACAATCAGCCCCAGCATTTT
TRBV10-3	.	TRBJ1-2	.	CAITGTRDYGYTF	TGTGCCATCACCGGGACAAGGGACTATGGCTACACCTTC
TRBV6-1	.	TRBJ2-7	.	CATEKVGDSYEQYF	TGTGCCACGGAGAAGGTCGGGGACTCCTACGAGCAGTACTTC
TRBV5-1	.	TRBJ1-5	.	CASSPSVRESAYSNQPQHF	TGCGCCAGCAGCCCATCTGTCAGGGAGTCGGCTTATAGCAATCAGCCCCAGCATTTT
TRBV18	.	TRBJ1-4	.	CASSPLGANEKLFF	TGTGCCAGCTCACCATTGGGGGCTAATGAAAAACTGTTTTTT
TRBV7-6	.	TRBJ2-2	.	CASSLVGANTGELFF	TGTGCCAGCAGCTTAGTCGGGGCGAACACCGGGGAGCTGTTTTTT
TRBV19	few	TRBJ1-5	.	CASRGPGQDSNQPQHF	TGTGCCAGTAGGGGTCCCGGACAAGATAGCAATCAGCCCCAGCATTTT
TRBV4-1	.	TRBJ1-6	.	CASSHPEVPFSLHF	TGCGCCAGCAGCCATCCCGAGGTCCCCTTTTCCCTCCACTTT
TRBV23-1	.	TRBJ2-5	.	CASSQRRATAQTQYF	TGCGCCAGCAGTCAGCGCAGGGCCACCGCCCAGACCCAGTACTTC
TRBV6-5	few	TRBJ2-2	.	CASTNSDTGELFF	TGTGCCAGCACCAACTCGGACACCGGGGAGCTGTTTTTT
TRBV5-6	.	TRBJ2-3	.	CASSFRWSYRQYF	TGTGCCAGCAGCTTCCGCTGGTCATATAGGCAGTATTTT
TRBV28	.	TRBJ2-5	.	CASSLGGAIIETQYF	TGTGCCAGCAGTTTGGGGGGGGCTATTATCGAGACCCAGTACTTC
TRBV29-1	.	TRBJ2-7	TRBD1	CSVAGTVNSYEQYF	TGCAGCGTTGCCGGGACAGTGAATTCCTACGAGCAGTACTTC
TRBV15	once	TRBJ2-2	TRBD1	CATSRVRNRGTGELFF	TGTGCCACCAGCAGAGTTCGGAACAGGGGCACCGGGGAGCTGTTTTTT